The clone carrying this TCR beta chain was observed a single time. With no exception, relapse followed autologous stem cell transplantation in all patients, and brentuximab vedotin exposure varied. The sample originates from a study of PD-1 blockade in classical Hodgkin lymphoma. Clones were sequenced by immunoSEQ multiplex PCR, and TCRdb holds only the in-frame ones, with some missing. Here the sample spans about 46,000 clones, over 70% being singletons. V was pared by 4 bases and J by 4 bases, with 16 bases between. Germline V gene data show CDR1 as LGHNA and CDR2 as YNFKEQ. This CDR3 has 15 residues.

This material consisted of peripheral blood mononuclear cells (PBMCs), taken before the second cycle of nivolumab. This sequence was found in a human donor with classical Hodgkin lymphoma. This rearrangement joins TRBV4-2 to TRBJ1-1; a weak D match, TRBD1 (5 bases). CDR3 sequence reads: CASSPPRGDATEAFF. CDR3 DNA: TGTGCCAGCAGCCCTCCACGCGGGGACGCCACTGAAGCTTTCTTT.